These 11 T cell receptor beta chains came from one sample sequenced in a study of T cells in Graves' hyperthyroidism and ophthalmopathy. It was RNA transcripts that yielded the amplified TCR beta CDR3 regions. An initial round of RT-PCR targeting the TCR CDR3 relied on the HTBI primer set. TCRdb processed the multiplex PCR reads anew with MiXCR; each CDR3 protein has one entry. The data show 700,000 or so distinct CDR3 sequences, 15% to 20% seen once. Sequencing was done on a sample of blood. The receptors come from a man aged 18 to 29 with Graves' hyperthyroidism.

This clonotype was seen more than once but under ten times. Written as DNA, the CDR3 is TGTGCCAGCAGCGCCCGGGAGGGAACAAATGAAAAACTGTTTTTT. Its translation is CASSAREGTNEKLFF. The gene calls are TRBV7-8 and TRBJ1-4; no firm D call. The V and J ends lost 5 bases and 5 bases respectively, with 15 bases between them. The CDR3 runs to 15 residues. The germline V gene encodes CDR1 SGHVS and CDR2 FQNEAQ.

In its sample, this clonotype was seen a few times. DNA for the CDR3: TGTGCCACCAGTGAAAGGACAACCGCCTACAATGAGCAGTTCTTC. Translation gives CATSERTTAYNEQFF. The rearrangement uses TRBV24-1 and TRBJ2-1; tentative D call: TRBD1 (5 bases). Germline lookup yields CDR1 KGHDR and CDR2 SFDVKD. The CDR3 has 15 amino acids. V lost 4 bases to trimming and J lost 2 bases, with 11 bases between them.

There are a few counts of this clonotype. The rearrangement uses TRBV5-5 and TRBJ1-5, with D maybe TRBD1 (5 bases). The ends were cut back, 0 bases at V and 1 base at J, with 8 bases in the middle. In germline, CDR1 is SGHKS, CDR2 YYEKEE (reference sequence). This CDR3 contains 15 residues. Here the CDR3 DNA reads TGTGCCAGCAGCTTGGCAGGGATAAGCAATCAGCCCCAGCATTTT. This translates into CASSLAGISNQPQHF.

The rearrangement joins TRBV3-1 to TRBJ2-2; D is ambiguous. CDR3 length equals 15 residues. Germline values: CDR1 LGHDT, CDR2 YNNKEL (reference sequence). V was clipped by 5 bases and J by 1 base, with 11 bases between them. CDR3 region: CASSRGAVNTGELFF. The DNA for the CDR3 is TGTGCCAGCAGCAGAGGCGCCGTGAACACCGGGGAGCTGTTTTTT.

On this clonotype itself: Sequence at one end of the junction differs from germline and may be a read error. The genes are TRBV29-1 and TRBJ2-1; TRBD1 or TRBD2 may be the D gene (5 bases each). This CDR3 has 14 residues. Germline V lookup: CDR1 SQVTM, CDR2 ANQGSEA. The chain's CDR3 is CSVVWGSSYNEQSF. CDR3 nucleotide sequence: TGCAGCGTTGTATGGGGGAGCTCCTACAATGAGCAGTCCTTC.

The chain uses TRBV9 and TRBJ2-1; 9 bases are shared with TRBD2. The end of the DNA is better explained by TRBJ2-7, so the J call may be wrong. The CDR3 has 15 residues. The germline CDR1 and CDR2 sequences are SGDLS and YYNGEE. The chain's CDR3 is CASSVGLAGYNEQYF. The CDR3 DNA follows: TGTGCCAGCAGCGTAGGGCTAGCGGGATACAATGAGCAGTACTTC.

This clonotype came up a few times. The rearrangement joins TRBV5-1 to TRBJ2-5, with D perhaps being TRBD1 or TRBD2 (6 bases each). V lost 0 bases and J 3 bases, leaving 18 bases between the germline ends. Germline V gene lookup returns CDR1 SGHRS and CDR2 YFSETQ. The CDR3 is 17 residues long. In DNA, the CDR3 is TGCGCCAGCAGCTTGGTTGGTAGCGGAGGGGGTGAAGAGACCCAGTACTTC. Residues: CASSLVGSGGGEETQYF.

The chain is built from TRBV30 and TRBJ2-1; D perhaps matches TRBD2 (6 bases). Trimming took 1 base from V and 0 from J, leaving 10 bases between them. The CDR3 runs to 15 residues. Germline CDR1 is GTSNPN and CDR2 is SVGIG (reference sequence). As DNA, the CDR3 is TGTGCCTGGAGTGAAATGGAGGGCTCCTACAATGAGCAGTTCTTC. It encodes CAWSEMEGSYNEQFF.

In this sample, this clonotype turned up many times. The chain recombines TRBV6-2 or TRBV6-3 with TRBJ2-1; no reliable D call. Germline V gene data show CDR1 as MNHEY and CDR2 as SVGEGT. V lost 5 bases and J 7 bases, leaving 15 bases between the germline ends. CDR3 length equals 14 residues. The CDR3 reads CASSKSELENEQFF. The DNA for the CDR3 is TGTGCCAGCAGTAAATCCGAATTAGAGAATGAGCAGTTCTTC.

This clonotype was seen many times. The chain links TRBV28 to TRBJ1-6; possible D gene TRBD1, 5 bases. The CDR3 has 14 residues. Trimming left V 2 bases short and J 14 bases short, with 16 bases between. Per germline, CDR1 MDHEN and CDR2 SYDVKM. The CDR3: CASSLPRVLPALHF. The CDR3 DNA reads TGTGCCAGCAGTTTACCCAGGGTCCTGCCAGCCCTCCACTTT.

Ten or more counts support this clonotype. V usage is TRBV18 and J usage is TRBJ2-7; TRBD1 matches 9 bases. This CDR3 region has 15 residues. CDR1 is KGHSH and CDR2 is LQKENI in the germline V gene. With V trimmed by 3 bases and J by 3 bases, 6 bases remained unmatched. DNA of the CDR3: TGTGCCAGCTCACCGCAGGACAGGGGAGTCTACGAGCAGTACTTC. It yields the protein CASSPQDRGVYEQYF.